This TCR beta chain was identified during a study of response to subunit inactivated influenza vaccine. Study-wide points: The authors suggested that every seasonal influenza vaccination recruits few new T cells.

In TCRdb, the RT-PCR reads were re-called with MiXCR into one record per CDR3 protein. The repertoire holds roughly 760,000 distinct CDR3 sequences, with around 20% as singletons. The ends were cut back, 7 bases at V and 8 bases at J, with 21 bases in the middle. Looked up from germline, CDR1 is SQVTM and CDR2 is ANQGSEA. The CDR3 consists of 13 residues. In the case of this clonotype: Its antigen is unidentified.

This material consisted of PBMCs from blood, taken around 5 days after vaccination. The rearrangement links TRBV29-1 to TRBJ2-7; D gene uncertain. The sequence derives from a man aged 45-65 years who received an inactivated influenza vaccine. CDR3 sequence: CSGLTLVENQQYF. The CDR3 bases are TGCAGCGGCCTGACTTTGGTTGAAAATCAGCAGTACTTC.